This TCR beta chain was sequenced during a study of molecular identifiers for immune sequencing clone quantification. Study at large: Replicate runs used RNA from 20,000 or 100,000 naive CD8 cells, which was split five ways into aliquots, and four of those aliquots were then sequenced.

In TCRdb, the PCR reads were re-called with MiXCR into one record per CDR3 protein. The table shows 400,000 to 600,000 distinct CDR3 sequences, with about 20% occurring only once. Trimming took 7 bases from V and 4 from J; bases not matched to a gene: 6. The length of the CDR3 is 13 residues. Germline V gene data show CDR1 as SEHNR and CDR2 as FQNEAQ (reference sequence). Whole-study results and caveats: More than 99% of effector molecules, versus under 1% of naive-cell molecules, belonged to clones above 20 RNA copies.

About this clonotype: The target antigen is unknown.

The sequenced sample consisted of naive CD8+ T cells from blood, with Jurkat cell RNA spiked in. Subset described: FACS-sorted CD8+CD4-CCR7+CD45RA+ naive T cells. The chain uses TRBV7-9 and TRBJ2-7, with 8 bases matching TRBD1. This receptor was identified in a human donor in good health. Some libraries in this study had Jurkat cell RNA spiked in. Written as DNA, the CDR3 is TGTGCCAGCACCGGGACAGGAACATACGAGCAGTACTTC. Amino acid sequence: CASTGTGTYEQYF.